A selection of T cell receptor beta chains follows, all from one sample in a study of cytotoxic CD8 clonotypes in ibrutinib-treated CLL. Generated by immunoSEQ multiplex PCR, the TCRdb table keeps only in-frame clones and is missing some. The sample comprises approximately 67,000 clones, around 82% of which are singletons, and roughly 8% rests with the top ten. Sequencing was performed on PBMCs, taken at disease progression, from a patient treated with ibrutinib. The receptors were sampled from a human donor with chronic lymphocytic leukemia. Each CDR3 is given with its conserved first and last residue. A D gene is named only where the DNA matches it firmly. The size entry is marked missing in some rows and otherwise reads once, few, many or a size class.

CDR3 DNA: TGTGCCAGCAGCTTAATCAGGGGAGGCTACGACACCGGGGAGCTGTTTTTT
CDR3 protein: CASSLIRGGYDTGELFF
V gene: TRBV11-2
clone size: .
J gene: TRBJ2-2
D gene: .

CDR3 DNA: TGCGCCAGCAGCCGCCAAGAGACCCAGTACTTC
CDR3 protein: CASSRQETQYF
V gene: TRBV5-1
clone size: .
J gene: TRBJ2-5
D gene: .

CDR3 DNA: TGTGCCAGCAGTTACGTTGAAAAACTGTTTTTT
CDR3 protein: CASSYVEKLFF
V gene: TRBV2
clone size: .
J gene: TRBJ1-4
D gene: .

CDR3 DNA: TGTGCCAGCAGCCCAGAAATGGGACGGTCCCTTGAAGCTTTCTTT
CDR3 protein: CASSPEMGRSLEAFF
V gene: TRBV5-4
clone size: many
J gene: TRBJ1-1
D gene: .

CDR3 DNA: TGTGCCAGTAGTATAGTGGCCAACTCCTACGAGCAGTACTTC
CDR3 protein: CASSIVANSYEQYF
V gene: TRBV19
clone size: few
J gene: TRBJ2-7
D gene: .

CDR3 DNA: TGTGCCAGCAGCTGGTTTGGGACAGATACGCAGTATTTT
CDR3 protein: CASSWFGTDTQYF
V gene: TRBV7-3
clone size: many
J gene: TRBJ2-3
D gene: .

CDR3 DNA: TGTGCCTGGAATGAGCGGCTGGGGAATCAGCCCCAGCATTTT
CDR3 protein: CAWNERLGNQPQHF
V gene: TRBV30
clone size: .
J gene: TRBJ1-5
D gene: .

CDR3 DNA: TGTGCCAGCTCAACCCCGGACAGGCTCGGATTGGCTTTCTTT
CDR3 protein: CASSTPDRLGLAFF
V gene: TRBV18
clone size: medium-sized
J gene: TRBJ1-1
D gene: TRBD1

CDR3 DNA: TGTGCCAGCAGCGTAGGCCCCCGACAGGGAGGTAATTCACCCCTCCACTTT
CDR3 protein: CASSVGPRQGGNSPLHF
V gene: TRBV9
clone size: .
J gene: TRBJ1-6
D gene: TRBD1

CDR3 DNA: TGTGCCAGTATAGCCGGGACCGGCCCTAATCAGCCCCAGCATTTT
CDR3 protein: CASIAGTGPNQPQHF
V gene: TRBV19
clone size: few
J gene: TRBJ1-5
D gene: .

CDR3 DNA: TGCAGCGTTGAGGAGAGCTCTGGAAACACCATATATTTT
CDR3 protein: CSVEESSGNTIYF
V gene: TRBV29-1
clone size: .
J gene: TRBJ1-3
D gene: .

CDR3 DNA: TGTGCCAGCAGCTTTAATACAGGGGGAAGTGAAAAACTGTTTTTT
CDR3 protein: CASSFNTGGSEKLFF
V gene: TRBV5-4
clone size: .
J gene: TRBJ1-4
D gene: TRBD1

CDR3 DNA: TGTGCCATCAGGGCCTTGGAAAATGAGCAGTTCTTC
CDR3 protein: CAIRALENEQFF
V gene: TRBV10-3
clone size: .
J gene: TRBJ2-1
D gene: .

CDR3 DNA: TGTGCCAGCTCACCGGGACGCTCCTCCTACGAGCAGTACTTC
CDR3 protein: CASSPGRSSYEQYF
V gene: TRBV18
clone size: few
J gene: TRBJ2-7
D gene: .

CDR3 DNA: TGTGCCACCAGCTGGGCTAGCGGAGTACAAGAGACCCAGTACTTC
CDR3 protein: CATSWASGVQETQYF
V gene: TRBV15
clone size: once
J gene: TRBJ2-5
D gene: TRBD2

CDR3 DNA: TGTGCCACACAAACCGGCGGCCACACCGGGGAGCTGTTTTTT
CDR3 protein: CATQTGGHTGELFF
V gene: TRBV28
clone size: .
J gene: TRBJ2-2
D gene: .

CDR3 DNA: TGTGCCAGCAGTTACTCGATTGGGGGGTCTGAGACCCAGTACTTC
CDR3 protein: CASSYSIGGSETQYF
V gene: TRBV6-6
clone size: few
J gene: TRBJ2-5
D gene: .

CDR3 DNA: TGTGCCAGCAGCCTAGGGACAGAATTACAAGAGACCCAGTACTTC
CDR3 protein: CASSLGTELQETQYF
V gene: TRBV5-4
clone size: .
J gene: TRBJ2-5
D gene: TRBD1

CDR3 DNA: TGTGCCAGCAGCCGTTGGGGTGGCTACACCTTC
CDR3 protein: CASSRWGGYTF
V gene: TRBV25-1
clone size: few
J gene: TRBJ1-2
D gene: .

CDR3 DNA: TGTGCCTGGAGTTCCCGGGCCGGACTCAATCAGCCCCAGCATTTT
CDR3 protein: CAWSSRAGLNQPQHF
V gene: TRBV30
clone size: .
J gene: TRBJ1-5
D gene: .

CDR3 DNA: TGTGCCAGCAGCCGACAGGGGCCCTACAATGAGCAGTTCTTC
CDR3 protein: CASSRQGPYNEQFF
V gene: TRBV6-5
clone size: .
J gene: TRBJ2-1
D gene: TRBD1

CDR3 DNA: TGTGCCAGTAGAGTGGGACAGCACACCGGGGAGCTGTTTTTT
CDR3 protein: CASRVGQHTGELFF
V gene: TRBV19
clone size: .
J gene: TRBJ2-2
D gene: TRBD1

CDR3 DNA: TGTGCCAGCAGCGTAATGGGACAGCCTCGCTATGGCTACACCTTC
CDR3 protein: CASSVMGQPRYGYTF
V gene: TRBV9
clone size: .
J gene: TRBJ1-2
D gene: TRBD1

CDR3 DNA: TGTGCCACCAGCAGAGATCGAGGGGGCATCGGCTATGGCTACACCTTC
CDR3 protein: CATSRDRGGIGYGYTF
V gene: TRBV15
clone size: .
J gene: TRBJ1-2
D gene: TRBD1

CDR3 DNA: TGTGCCAGCTCACCCAGGACCGGCGCCTACGAGCAGTACTTC
CDR3 protein: CASSPRTGAYEQYF
V gene: TRBV18
clone size: few
J gene: TRBJ2-7
D gene: .

CDR3 DNA: TGTGCCAGCAGTTTATACCCGACAGGGGCGAACACTGAAGCTTTCTTT
CDR3 protein: CASSLYPTGANTEAFF
V gene: TRBV27
clone size: .
J gene: TRBJ1-1
D gene: TRBD1

CDR3 DNA: TGTGCCTGGAGTGTAGCTGGAGAGACCCAGTACTTC
CDR3 protein: CAWSVAGETQYF
V gene: TRBV30
clone size: .
J gene: TRBJ2-5
D gene: .

CDR3 DNA: TGTGCCAGCAGCTTGGTTGGGGCGGGAGGGAGGAGAGATACGCAGTATTTT
CDR3 protein: CASSLVGAGGRRDTQYF
V gene: TRBV5-6
clone size: .
J gene: TRBJ2-3
D gene: TRBD2